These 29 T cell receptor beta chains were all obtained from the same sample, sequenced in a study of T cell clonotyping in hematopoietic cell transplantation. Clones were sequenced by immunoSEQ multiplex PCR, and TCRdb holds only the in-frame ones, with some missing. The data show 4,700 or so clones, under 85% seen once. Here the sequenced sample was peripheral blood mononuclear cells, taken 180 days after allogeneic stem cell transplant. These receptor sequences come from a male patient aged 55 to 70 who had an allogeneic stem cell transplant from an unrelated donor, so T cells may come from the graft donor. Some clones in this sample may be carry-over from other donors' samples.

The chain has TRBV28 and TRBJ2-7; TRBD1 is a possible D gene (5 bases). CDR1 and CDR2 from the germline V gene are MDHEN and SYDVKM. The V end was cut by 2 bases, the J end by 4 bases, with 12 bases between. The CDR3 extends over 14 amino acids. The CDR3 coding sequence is TGTGCCAGCAGTTTAACAGGACAAGTTTACGAGCAGTACTTC. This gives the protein CASSLTGQVYEQYF.

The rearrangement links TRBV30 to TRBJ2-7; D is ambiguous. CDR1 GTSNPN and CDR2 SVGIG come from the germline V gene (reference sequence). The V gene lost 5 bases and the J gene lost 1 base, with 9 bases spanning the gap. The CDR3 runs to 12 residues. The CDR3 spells CAWEQISYEQYF. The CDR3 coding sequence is TGTGCCTGGGAACAGATTTCCTACGAGCAGTACTTC.

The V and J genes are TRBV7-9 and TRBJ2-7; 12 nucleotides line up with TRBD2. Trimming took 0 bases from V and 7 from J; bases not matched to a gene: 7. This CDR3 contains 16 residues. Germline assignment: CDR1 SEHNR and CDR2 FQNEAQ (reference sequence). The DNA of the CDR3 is TGTGCCAGCAGCTTAGCGCAACTAGCGGGGGGACGGGAGCAGTACTTC. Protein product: CASSLAQLAGGREQYF.

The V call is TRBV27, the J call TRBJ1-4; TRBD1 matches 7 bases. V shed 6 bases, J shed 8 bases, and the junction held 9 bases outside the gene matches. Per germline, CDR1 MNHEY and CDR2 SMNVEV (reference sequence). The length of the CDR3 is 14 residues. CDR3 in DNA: TGTGCCAGCAGCCGAAAACAGACAGGGGAAAAACTGTTTTTT. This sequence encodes CASSRKQTGEKLFF.

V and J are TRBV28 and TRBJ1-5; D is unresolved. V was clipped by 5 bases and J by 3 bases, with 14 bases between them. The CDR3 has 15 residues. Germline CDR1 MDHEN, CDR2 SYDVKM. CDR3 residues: CASSHERRINQPQHF. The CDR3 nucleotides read TGTGCCAGCAGTCACGAGCGGAGGATCAATCAGCCCCAGCATTTT.

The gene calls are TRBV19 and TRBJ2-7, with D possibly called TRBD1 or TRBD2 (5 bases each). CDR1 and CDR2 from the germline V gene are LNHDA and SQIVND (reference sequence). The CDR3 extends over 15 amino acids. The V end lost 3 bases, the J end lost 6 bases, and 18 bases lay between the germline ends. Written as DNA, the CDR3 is TGTGCCAGTAGTATTTGGGACGGGAAAGGAGGCGAGCAGTACTTC. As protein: CASSIWDGKGGEQYF. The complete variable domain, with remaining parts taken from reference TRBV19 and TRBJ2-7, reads DGGITQSPKYLFRKEGQNVTLSCEQNLNHDAMYWYRQDPGQGLRLIYYSQIVNDFQKGDIAEGYSVSREKKESFPLTVTSAQKNPTAFYLCASSIWDGKGGEQYFGPGTRLTVT.

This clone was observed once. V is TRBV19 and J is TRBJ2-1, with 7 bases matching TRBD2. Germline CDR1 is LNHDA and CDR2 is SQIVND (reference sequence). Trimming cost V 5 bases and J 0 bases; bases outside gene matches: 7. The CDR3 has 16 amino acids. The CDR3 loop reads CASSATRGSSYNEQFF. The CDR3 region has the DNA TGTGCCAGTAGTGCCACCCGCGGGAGCTCCTACAATGAGCAGTTCTTC.

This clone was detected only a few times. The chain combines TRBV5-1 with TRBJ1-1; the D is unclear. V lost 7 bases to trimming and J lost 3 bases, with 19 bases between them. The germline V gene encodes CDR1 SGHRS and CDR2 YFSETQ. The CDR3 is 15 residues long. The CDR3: CASRPQVVGYTEAFF. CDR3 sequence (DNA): TGCGCCAGCCGCCCCCAAGTGGTTGGGTACACTGAAGCTTTCTTT.

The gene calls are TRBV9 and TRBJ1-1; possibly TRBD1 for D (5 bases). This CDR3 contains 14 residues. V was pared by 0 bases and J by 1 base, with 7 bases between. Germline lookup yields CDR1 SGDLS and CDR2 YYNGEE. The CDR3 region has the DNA TGTGCCAGCAGCGTAGATGACAGGAACACTGAAGCTTTCTTT. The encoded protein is CASSVDDRNTEAFF.

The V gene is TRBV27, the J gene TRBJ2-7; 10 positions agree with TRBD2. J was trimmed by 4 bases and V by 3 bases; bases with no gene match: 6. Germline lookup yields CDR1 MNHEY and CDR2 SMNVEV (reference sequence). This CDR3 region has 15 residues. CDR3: CASSLASGSHYEQYF. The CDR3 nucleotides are TGTGCCAGCAGTTTGGCTAGCGGGAGTCATTACGAGCAGTACTTC.

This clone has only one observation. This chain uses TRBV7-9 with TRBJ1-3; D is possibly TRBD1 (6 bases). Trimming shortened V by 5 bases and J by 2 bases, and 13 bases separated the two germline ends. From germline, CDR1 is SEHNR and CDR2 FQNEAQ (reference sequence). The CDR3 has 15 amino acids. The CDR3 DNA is TGTGCCAGCAGCCCAAGACAGGACGCTGGAAACACCATATATTTT. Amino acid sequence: CASSPRQDAGNTIYF.

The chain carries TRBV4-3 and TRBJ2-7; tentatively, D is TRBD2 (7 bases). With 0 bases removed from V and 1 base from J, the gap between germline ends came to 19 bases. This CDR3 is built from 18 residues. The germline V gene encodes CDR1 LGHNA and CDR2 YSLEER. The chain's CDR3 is CASSQDLNGGLLSYEQYF. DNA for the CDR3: TGCGCCAGCAGCCAAGATCTTAACGGGGGGCTTCTTTCCTACGAGCAGTACTTC.

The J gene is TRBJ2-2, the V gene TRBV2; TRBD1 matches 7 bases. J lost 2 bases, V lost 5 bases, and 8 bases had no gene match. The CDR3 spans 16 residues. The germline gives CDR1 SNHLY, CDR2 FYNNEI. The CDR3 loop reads CASSRSGQINTGELFF. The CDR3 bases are TGTGCCAGCAGTCGCTCGGGACAGATCAACACCGGGGAGCTGTTTTTT.

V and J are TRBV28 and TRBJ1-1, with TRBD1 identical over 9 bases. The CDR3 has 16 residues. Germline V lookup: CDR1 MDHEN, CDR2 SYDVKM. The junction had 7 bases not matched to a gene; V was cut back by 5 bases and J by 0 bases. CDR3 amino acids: CASSAPGTGMNTEAFF. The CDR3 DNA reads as TGTGCCAGCAGTGCCCCCGGGACAGGGATGAACACTGAAGCTTTCTTT.

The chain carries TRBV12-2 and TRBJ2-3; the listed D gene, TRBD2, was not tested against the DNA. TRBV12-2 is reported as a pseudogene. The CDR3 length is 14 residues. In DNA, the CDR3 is TGTGCAAGTCGCTTAGCGGGAGGGGGGTCCACGCAGTATTTT. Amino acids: CASRLAGGGSTQYF.

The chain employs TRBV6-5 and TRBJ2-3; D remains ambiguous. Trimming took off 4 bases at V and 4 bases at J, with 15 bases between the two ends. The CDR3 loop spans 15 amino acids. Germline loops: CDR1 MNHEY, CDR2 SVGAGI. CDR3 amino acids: CASSLSPGGPDTQYF. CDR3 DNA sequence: TGTGCCAGCAGTTTGTCCCCTGGTGGGCCAGATACGCAGTATTTT.

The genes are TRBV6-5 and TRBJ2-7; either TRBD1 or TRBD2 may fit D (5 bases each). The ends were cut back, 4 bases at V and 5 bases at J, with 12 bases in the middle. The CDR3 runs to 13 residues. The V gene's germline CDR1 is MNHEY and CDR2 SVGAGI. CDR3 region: CASSSRGWDEQYF. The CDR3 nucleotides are TGTGCCAGCAGTTCTCGGGGCTGGGACGAGCAGTACTTC.

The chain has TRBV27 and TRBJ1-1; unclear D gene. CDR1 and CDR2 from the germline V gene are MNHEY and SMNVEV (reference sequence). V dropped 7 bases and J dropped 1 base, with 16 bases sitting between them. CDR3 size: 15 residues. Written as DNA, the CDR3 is TGTGCCAGCATTTCAGTCGGAGGTGCGAACACTGAAGCTTTCTTT. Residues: CASISVGGANTEAFF.

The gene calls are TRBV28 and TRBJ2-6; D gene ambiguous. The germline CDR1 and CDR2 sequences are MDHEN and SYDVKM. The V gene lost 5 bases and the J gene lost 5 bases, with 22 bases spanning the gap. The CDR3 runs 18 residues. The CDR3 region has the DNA TGTGCCAGCAGTCTCGTAAACTTGACACAAAGTCGGGCCAACGTCCTGACTTTC. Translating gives CASSLVNLTQSRANVLTF.

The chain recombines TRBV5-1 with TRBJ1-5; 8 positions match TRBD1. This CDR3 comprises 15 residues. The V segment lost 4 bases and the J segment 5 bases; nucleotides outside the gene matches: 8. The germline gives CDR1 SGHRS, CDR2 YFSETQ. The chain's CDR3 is CASSPSGGAYQPQHF. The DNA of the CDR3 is TGCGCCAGCAGCCCCTCAGGGGGCGCGTATCAGCCCCAGCATTTT.

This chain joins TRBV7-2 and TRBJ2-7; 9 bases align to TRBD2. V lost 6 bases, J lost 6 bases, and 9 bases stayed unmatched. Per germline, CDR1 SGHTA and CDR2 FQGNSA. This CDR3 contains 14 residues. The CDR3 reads CASSRGGARVEQYF. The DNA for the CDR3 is TGTGCCAGCAGTCGCGGGGGGGCTCGGGTCGAGCAGTACTTC. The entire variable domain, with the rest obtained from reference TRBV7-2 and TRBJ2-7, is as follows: GAGVSQSPSNKVTEKGKDVELRCDPISGHTALYWYRQSLGQGLEFLIYFQGNSAPDKSGLPSDRFSAERTGGSVSTLTIQRTQQEDSAVYLCASSRGGARVEQYFGPGTRLTVT.

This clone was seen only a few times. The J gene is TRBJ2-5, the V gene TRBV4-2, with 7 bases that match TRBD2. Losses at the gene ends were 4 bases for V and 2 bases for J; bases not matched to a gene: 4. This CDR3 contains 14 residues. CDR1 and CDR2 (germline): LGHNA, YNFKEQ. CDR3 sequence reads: CASSRGGVQETQYF. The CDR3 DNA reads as TGTGCCAGCAGCCGGGGAGGGGTACAAGAGACCCAGTACTTC.

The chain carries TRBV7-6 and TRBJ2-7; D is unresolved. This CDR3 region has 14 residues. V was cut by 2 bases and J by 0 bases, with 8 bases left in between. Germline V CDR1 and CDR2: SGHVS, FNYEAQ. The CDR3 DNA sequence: TGTGCCAGCAGCTTATTCCGCGGCTCCTACGAGCAGTACTTC. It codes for CASSLFRGSYEQYF.

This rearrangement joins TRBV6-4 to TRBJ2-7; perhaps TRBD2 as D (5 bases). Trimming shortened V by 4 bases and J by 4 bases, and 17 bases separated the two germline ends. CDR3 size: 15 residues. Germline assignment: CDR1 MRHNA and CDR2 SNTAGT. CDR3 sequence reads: CASSVRGLTRYEQYF. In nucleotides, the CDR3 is TGTGCCAGCAGTGTCCGAGGGCTTACTAGATACGAGCAGTACTTC.

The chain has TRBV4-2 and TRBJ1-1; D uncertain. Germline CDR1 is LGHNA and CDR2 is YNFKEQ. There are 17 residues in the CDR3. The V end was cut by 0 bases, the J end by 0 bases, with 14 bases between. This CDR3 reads CASSQELFSGMNTEAFF. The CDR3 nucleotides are TGTGCCAGCAGCCAAGAATTGTTTAGTGGCATGAACACTGAAGCTTTCTTT.

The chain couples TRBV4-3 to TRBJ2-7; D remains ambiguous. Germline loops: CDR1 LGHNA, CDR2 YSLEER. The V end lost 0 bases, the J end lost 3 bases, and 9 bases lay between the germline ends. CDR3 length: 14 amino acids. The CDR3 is CASSQEGNYYEQYF. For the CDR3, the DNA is TGCGCCAGCAGCCAAGAAGGCAACTACTACGAGCAGTACTTC.

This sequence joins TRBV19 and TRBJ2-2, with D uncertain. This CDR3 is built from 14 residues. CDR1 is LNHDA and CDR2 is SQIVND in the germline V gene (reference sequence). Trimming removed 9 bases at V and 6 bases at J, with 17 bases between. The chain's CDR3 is CASRPLQKAGELFF. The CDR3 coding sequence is TGTGCCAGCCGACCCCTACAGAAGGCCGGGGAGCTGTTTTTT.

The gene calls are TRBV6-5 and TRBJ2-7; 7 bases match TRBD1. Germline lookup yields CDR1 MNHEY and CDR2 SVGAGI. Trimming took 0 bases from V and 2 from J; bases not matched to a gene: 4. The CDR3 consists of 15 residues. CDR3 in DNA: TGTGCCAGCAGTTACTCCAAACAGGGGACCTACGAGCAGTACTTC. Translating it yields CASSYSKQGTYEQYF.

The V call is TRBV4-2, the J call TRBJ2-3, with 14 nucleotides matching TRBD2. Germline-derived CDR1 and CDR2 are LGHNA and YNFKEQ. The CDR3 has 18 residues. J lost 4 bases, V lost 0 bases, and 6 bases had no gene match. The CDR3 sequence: CASSQDPTSGGVPDTQYF. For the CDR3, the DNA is TGTGCCAGCAGCCAAGACCCGACTAGCGGGGGGGTCCCAGATACGCAGTATTTT.